This TCR beta chain is drawn from a study of cytomegalovirus exposure and HLA in healthy donors. Study-wide background: The study's early data release held around 85 million unique TCRs from HLA-typed donors.

On this clone: Its antigen remains unidentified.

Both 60 Vbeta primers and 13 Jbeta primers went into the PCR. As originally analysed: Later work found tens of millions of unique TCR beta chains, with roughly 11 million shared. The table came from immunoSEQ multiplex PCR; TCRdb's copy has only in-frame clones and leaves some out. That table gives V, J and clone size, and the DNA gave D and trimming. The sample records 120,000 or so clones, 83% being singletons. Study conclusions and caveats: A later analysis found TCR association rates differed by HLA locus, highest for DRB1 and lowest for HLA-C. A highly shared variant cluster was judged a likely technical artifact.

This CDR3 contains 12 residues. Between the trimmed V and J ends, which lost 5 bases and 5 bases, there was a span of 9 bases. The germline CDR1 and CDR2 sequences are SEHNR and FQNEAQ (reference sequence). The source material was PBMCs. V and J are TRBV7-9 and TRBJ2-5; no clear D gene. This receptor was obtained from a woman in her forties in good health and CMV-seropositive. Here the CDR3 DNA reads TGTGCCAGCAGCCCCCGAGATGAGACCCAGTACTTC. It translates to CASSPRDETQYF.